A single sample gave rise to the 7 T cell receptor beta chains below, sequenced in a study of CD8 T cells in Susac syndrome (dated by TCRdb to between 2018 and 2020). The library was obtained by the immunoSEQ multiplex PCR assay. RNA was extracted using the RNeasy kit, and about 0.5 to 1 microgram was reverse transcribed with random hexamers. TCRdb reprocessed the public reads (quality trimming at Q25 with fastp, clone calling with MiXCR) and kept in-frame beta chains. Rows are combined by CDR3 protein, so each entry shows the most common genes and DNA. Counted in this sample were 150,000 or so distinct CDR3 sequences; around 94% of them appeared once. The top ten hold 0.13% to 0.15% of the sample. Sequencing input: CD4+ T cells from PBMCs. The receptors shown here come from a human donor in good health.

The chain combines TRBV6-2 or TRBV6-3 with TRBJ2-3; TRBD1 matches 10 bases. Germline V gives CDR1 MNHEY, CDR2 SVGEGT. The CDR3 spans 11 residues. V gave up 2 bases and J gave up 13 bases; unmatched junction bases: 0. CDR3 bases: TGTGCCAGCAGTTACGGGACAGGGGAGTATTTT. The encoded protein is CASSYGTGEYF.

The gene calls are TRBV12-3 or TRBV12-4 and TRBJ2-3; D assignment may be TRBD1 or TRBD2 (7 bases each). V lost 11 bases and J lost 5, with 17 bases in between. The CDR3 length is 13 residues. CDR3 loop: CALRGRGQDTQYF. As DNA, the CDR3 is TGTGCCCTTAGGGGGAGGGGGCAAGATACGCAGTATTTT.

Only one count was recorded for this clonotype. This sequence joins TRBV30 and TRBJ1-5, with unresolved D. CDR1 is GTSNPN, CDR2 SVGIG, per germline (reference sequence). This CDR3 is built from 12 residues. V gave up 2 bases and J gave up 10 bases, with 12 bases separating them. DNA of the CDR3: TGTGCCTGGAGTACCGCGATGGGTCCCCAGCATTTT. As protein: CAWSTAMGPQHF.

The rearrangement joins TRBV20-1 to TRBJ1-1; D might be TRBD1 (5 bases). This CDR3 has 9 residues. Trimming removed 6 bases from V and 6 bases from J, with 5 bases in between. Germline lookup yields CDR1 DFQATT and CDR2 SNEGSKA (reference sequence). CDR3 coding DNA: TGCAGTGCAGGGGCTGAAGCTTTCTTT. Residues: CSAGAEAFF.

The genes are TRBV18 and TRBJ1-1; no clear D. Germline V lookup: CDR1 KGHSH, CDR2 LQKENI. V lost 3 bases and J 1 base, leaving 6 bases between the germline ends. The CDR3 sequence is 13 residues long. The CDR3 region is CASSPGENTEAFF. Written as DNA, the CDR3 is TGTGCCAGCTCACCGGGAGAGAACACTGAAGCTTTCTTT.

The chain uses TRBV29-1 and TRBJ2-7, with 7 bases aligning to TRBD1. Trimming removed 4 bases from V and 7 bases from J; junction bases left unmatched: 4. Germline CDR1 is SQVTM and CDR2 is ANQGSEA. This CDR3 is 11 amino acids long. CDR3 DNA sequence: TGCAGCGTTGGACAGGGCAGAGAGCAGTACTTC. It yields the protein CSVGQGREQYF.

The CDR3 reads CSVIAGGSYNEQFF. The CDR3 DNA reads as TGCAGCGTGATAGCGGGGGGCTCCTACAATGAGCAGTTCTTC. This chain joins TRBV29-1 and TRBJ2-1; 10 positions agree with TRBD2. V lost 6 bases, J lost 0 bases, and 2 bases stayed unmatched. The CDR3 runs to 14 residues. Germline loops: CDR1 SQVTM, CDR2 ANQGSEA.